Shown below are 12 T cell receptor beta chains from a single sample sequenced in a study of OX40 agonist ivuxolimab in advanced cancers. Sequencing used immunoSEQ multiplex PCR; TCRdb keeps in-frame clones, though not all of them. The sample gives fewer than 70,000 clones, approximately 86% of which show up once; about 3.8% is in the top ten. The specimen comprised CD4+ or CD8+ T cells sorted from blood, sampled in a trial of the OX40 agonist ivuxolimab. All receptors derive from an adult with an advanced solid tumor such as melanoma, head and neck, liver or kidney cancer.

This sequence joins TRBV28 and TRBJ1-1; 8 nucleotides match TRBD1. There are 16 residues in the CDR3. Trimming took 3 bases from V and 1 from J; bases not matched to a gene: 7. Germline CDR1 MDHEN, CDR2 SYDVKM. The CDR3 is CASSFYPDRENTEAFF. The CDR3 DNA is TGTGCCAGCAGTTTCTACCCGGACAGGGAGAACACTGAAGCTTTCTTT.

This chain connects TRBV2 to TRBJ2-6; D is undetermined. Germline values: CDR1 SNHLY, CDR2 FYNNEI. V shed 7 bases and J shed 1 base, with 14 bases lying between them. The CDR3 covers 16 residues. The CDR3: CASKADQASGANVLTF. CDR3 DNA sequence: TGTGCCAGCAAGGCGGACCAGGCGTCTGGGGCCAACGTCCTGACTTTC.

The chain employs TRBV7-3 and TRBJ2-1; a weak D match, TRBD1 (6 bases). Germline V CDR1 and CDR2: SGHTA, FQGTGA. Deletions cut 5 bases from V and 8 bases from J, with 13 bases between. The length of the CDR3 is 13 residues. CDR3 DNA sequence: TGTGCCAGCAGCCTAGGACAGATAGATGAGCAGTTCTTC. Translating gives CASSLGQIDEQFF.

The V gene is TRBV2, the J gene TRBJ1-1, with D uncertain. Deletions cut 7 bases from V and 4 bases from J, with 7 bases between. Germline V gives CDR1 SNHLY, CDR2 FYNNEI. The CDR3 loop spans 11 amino acids. CDR3 region: CASKVGTEAFF. The CDR3, as DNA: TGTGCCAGCAAAGTGGGCACTGAAGCTTTCTTT. Full variable domain (remainder filled in from reference TRBV2 and TRBJ1-1): EPEVTQTPSHQVTQMGQEVILRCVPISNHLYFYWYRQILGQKVEFLVSFYNNEISEKSEIFDDQFSVERPDGSNFTLKIRSTKLEDSAMYFCASKVGTEAFFGQGTRLTVV.

V and J are TRBV7-6 and TRBJ2-3; no clear D. The V end was cut by 5 bases, the J end by 0 bases, with 9 bases between. The CDR3 runs 14 residues. Per the germline V gene, CDR1 is SGHVS and CDR2 is FNYEAQ. Written as DNA, the CDR3 is TGTGCCAGCAGCCCCAGTTTGAGCACAGATACGCAGTATTTT. It yields the protein CASSPSLSTDTQYF. Supplemented by reference TRBV7-6 and TRBJ2-3, the full variable domain reads GAGVSQSPRYKVTKRGQDVALRCDPISGHVSLYWYRQALGQGPEFLTYFNYEAQQDKSGLPNDRFSAERPEGSISTLTIQRTEQRDSAMYRCASSPSLSTDTQYFGPGTRLTVL.

J is TRBJ2-2 and V is TRBV5-4; 8 nucleotides align to TRBD1. CDR1 is SGHNT, CDR2 YYREEE, per germline (reference sequence). The length of the CDR3 is 13 residues. The J segment lost 1 base and the V segment lost 7 bases, leaving 0 bases of the junction unmatched. CDR3 loop: CASGQGNTGELFF. DNA for the CDR3: TGTGCCAGCGGACAGGGGAACACCGGGGAGCTGTTTTTT.

This clone has a single count. The V call is TRBV5-4, the J call TRBJ1-1; no reliable D call. With 5 bases removed from V and 1 base from J, the gap between germline ends came to 6 bases. The CDR3 runs to 12 residues. In germline, CDR1 is SGHNT, CDR2 YYREEE (reference sequence). CDR3 DNA sequence: TGTGCCAGCAGTTCCACGAACACTGAAGCTTTCTTT. Encoded protein: CASSSTNTEAFF.

The V and J genes are TRBV2 and TRBJ1-5, with unresolved D. With 4 bases removed from V and 2 bases from J, the gap between germline ends came to 12 bases. This CDR3 contains 15 residues. Germline loops: CDR1 SNHLY, CDR2 FYNNEI. The CDR3 sequence: CASSAVWEGNQPQHF. CDR3 coding DNA: TGTGCCAGCAGTGCCGTTTGGGAGGGCAATCAGCCCCAGCATTTT.

The chain combines TRBV27 with TRBJ1-1; D possibly corresponds to TRBD1 (5 bases). This CDR3 region has 14 residues. The V gene's germline CDR1 is MNHEY and CDR2 SMNVEV (reference sequence). Between the trimmed V and J ends, which lost 4 bases and 0 bases, there was a span of 9 bases. For the CDR3, the DNA is TGTGCCAGCAGTTCCGGGACCGTGAACACTGAAGCTTTCTTT. Its translation is CASSSGTVNTEAFF.

V and J are TRBV5-6 and TRBJ2-7, with 8 bases matching TRBD1. CDR3 length equals 13 residues. J was trimmed by 3 bases and V by 3 bases; bases with no gene match: 2. Germline V gene data show CDR1 as SGHDT and CDR2 as YYEEEE. The CDR3 loop is CASSWTGSYEQYF. CDR3 DNA: TGTGCCAGCAGCTGGACAGGGAGCTACGAGCAGTACTTC.

J is TRBJ1-4 and V is TRBV4-2, with TRBD1 identical over 7 bases. This CDR3 spans 15 amino acids. Per the germline V gene, CDR1 is LGHNA and CDR2 is YNFKEQ. V lost 4 bases to trimming and J lost 2 bases; unmatched junction nucleotides: 4. Here the CDR3 DNA reads TGTGCCAGCAGCCCCTCGGGACAGACTAATGAAAAACTGTTTTTT. Amino acid sequence: CASSPSGQTNEKLFF.

The V and J genes are TRBV5-6 and TRBJ1-1; D remains unclear. The V gene lost 0 bases and the J gene lost 0 bases, with 9 bases spanning the gap. Germline V lookup: CDR1 SGHDT, CDR2 YYEEEE. The CDR3 sequence is 15 residues long. CDR3 DNA sequence: TGTGCCAGCAGCTTGGCTCTAGGGATGAACACTGAAGCTTTCTTT. This gives the protein CASSLALGMNTEAFF.